What follows are 22 T cell receptor beta chains derived from one specimen sequenced in a study of shared clonotypes between healthy human individuals. The table came from immunoSEQ multiplex PCR; TCRdb's copy has only in-frame clones and leaves some out. The sample lists about 2.4 million clones, over 85% seen once, with 0.14% in the top ten. Specimen: naive CD4+ T cells sorted from blood. Subset noted: CD45RA+ positively selected. Receptors were obtained from a young man in good health.

This clone was seen a handful of times. V usage is TRBV19 and J usage is TRBJ1-5, with no clear D. The CDR3 extends over 16 amino acids. CDR1 is LNHDA, CDR2 SQIVND, per germline (reference sequence). V was trimmed by 2 bases and J by 4 bases, leaving 15 bases between them. The CDR3 DNA reads TGTGCCAGTAGTATAACTACGTACACCGAGAATCAGCCCCAGCATTTT. Translating gives CASSITTYTENQPQHF.

The chain couples TRBV6-1 to TRBJ2-2, with D uncertain. Germline CDR1 reads MNHNS; CDR2 reads SASEGT. This CDR3 comprises 14 residues. The V end was cut by 3 bases, the J end by 4 bases, with 9 bases between. CDR3 region: CASSDTGSTGELFF. CDR3 bases: TGTGCCAGCAGTGATACGGGTTCCACCGGGGAGCTGTTTTTT.

The chain is built from TRBV7-2 and TRBJ2-7; TRBD2 matches at 10 bases. Germline V CDR1 and CDR2: SGHTA, FQGNSA. CDR3 length equals 15 residues. The V segment lost 5 bases and the J segment 2 bases; nucleotides outside the gene matches: 6. The CDR3 DNA sequence: TGTGCCAGCAGCATCGGACTAGCGGACGCCTACGAGCAGTACTTC. It codes for CASSIGLADAYEQYF.

J is TRBJ2-5 and V is TRBV5-1; D gene ambiguous. The V gene's germline CDR1 is SGHRS and CDR2 YFSETQ. The V gene lost 2 bases and the J gene lost 4 bases, with 12 bases spanning the gap. This CDR3 is 14 amino acids long. The CDR3 DNA reads as TGCGCCAGCAGCTTCGGCACATTTCCAGAGACCCAGTACTTC. Protein product: CASSFGTFPETQYF.

In regard to this clone: Other nucleotide sequences in the sample specify the same CDR3. The chain joins TRBV5-1 to TRBJ2-7, with D perhaps matching TRBD1 (5 bases). The germline CDR1 and CDR2 sequences are SGHRS and YFSETQ. This CDR3 region has 11 residues. The V gene lost 0 bases and the J gene lost 10 bases, with 8 bases spanning the gap. For the CDR3, the DNA is TGCGCCAGCAGCTTGGAAGGGGAACAGTACTTC. Its protein is CASSLEGEQYF.

This rearrangement joins TRBV25-1 to TRBJ1-2; D remains unclear. There are 15 residues in the CDR3. Germline V gives CDR1 MGHDK, CDR2 SYGVNS. Between the trimmed V and J ends, which lost 6 bases and 2 bases, there was a span of 16 bases. CDR3 protein: CASSARGGQNYGYTF. The CDR3 DNA is TGTGCCAGCAGCGCCCGGGGAGGGCAGAACTATGGCTACACCTTC.

This clone was observed once. J is TRBJ1-5 and V is TRBV5-6; 7 bases line up with TRBD1. The V gene's germline CDR1 is SGHDT and CDR2 YYEEEE. After removal of 0 bases from V and 0 bases from J, the junction contained 3 bases not matched to a gene. The CDR3 length is 16 residues. This chain's CDR3 is CASSLDRGDSNQPQHF. CDR3 DNA: TGTGCCAGCAGCTTGGACAGGGGCGATAGCAATCAGCCCCAGCATTTT.

J is TRBJ2-3 and V is TRBV28, with D unclear. Per germline, CDR1 MDHEN and CDR2 SYDVKM. This CDR3 is 15 amino acids long. V was shortened by 3 bases and J by 1 base, with 11 bases between the two germline ends. In DNA form, the CDR3 reads TGTGCCAGCAGTTTGCCCCTAGGCGGCACAGATACGCAGTATTTT. It yields the protein CASSLPLGGTDTQYF.

This sequence joins TRBV5-4 and TRBJ2-7; D is perhaps TRBD1 (6 bases). This CDR3 contains 13 residues. In germline, CDR1 is SGHNT, CDR2 YYREEE (reference sequence). Trimming took off 3 bases at V and 3 bases at J, with 10 bases between the two ends. The CDR3 sequence: CASSWRGGYEQYF. As DNA, the CDR3 is TGTGCCAGCAGCTGGCGAGGGGGCTACGAGCAGTACTTC. The complete variable domain, with remaining parts taken from reference TRBV5-4 and TRBJ2-7, reads ETGVTQSPTHLIKTRGQQVTLRCSSQSGHNTVSWYQQALGQGPQFIFQYYREEENGRGNFPPRFSGLQFPNYSSELNVNALELDDSALYLCASSWRGGYEQYFGPGTRLTVT.

The chain recombines TRBV27 with TRBJ2-7, with 9 bases identical to TRBD2. The trim removed 6 bases at V and 4 bases at J, leaving 13 bases unmatched. Germline loops: CDR1 MNHEY, CDR2 SMNVEV (reference sequence). The CDR3 is made up of 16 amino acids. This CDR3 reads CASRTMGLAGIYEQYF. The CDR3 nucleotides read TGTGCCAGCAGAACTATGGGGCTAGCGGGAATATACGAGCAGTACTTC.

The rearrangement uses TRBV10-3 and TRBJ2-1; 9 bases are shared with TRBD2. The CDR3 extends over 16 amino acids. Losses at the gene ends were 2 bases for V and 8 bases for J; bases not matched to a gene: 10. Germline CDR1 and CDR2: ENHRY and SYGVKD. CDR3 in DNA: TGTGCCATCAGTGAGCCGGGGACTAGCCAAGATCATGAGCAGTTCTTC. Translated, it gives CAISEPGTSQDHEQFF.

The CDR3 DNA follows: TGTGCCAGCAGCCCACCGCGGCGGGATGAGCAGTTCTTC. Its translation is CASSPPRRDEQFF. The chain has TRBV5-4 and TRBJ2-1, with TRBD2 as a possible D gene (5 bases). Germline V gives CDR1 SGHNT, CDR2 YYREEE (reference sequence). The CDR3 runs to 13 residues. Trimming pared 4 bases from V and 8 bases from J, leaving 13 bases between.

This chain uses TRBV4-2 with TRBJ2-7, with 11 bases fitting TRBD2. The germline V gene has CDR1 LGHNA and CDR2 YNFKEQ. This CDR3 contains 16 residues. The junction had 5 bases not matched to a gene; V was cut back by 4 bases and J by 0 bases. Here the CDR3 reads CASSPGLAESSYEQYF. As DNA, the CDR3 is TGTGCCAGCAGCCCGGGACTAGCGGAGAGCTCCTACGAGCAGTACTTC.

The V call is TRBV7-8, the J call TRBJ1-1, with a weak D call TRBD1 (6 bases). V was clipped by 2 bases and J by 1 base, with 14 bases between them. CDR3 size: 16 residues. Germline-derived CDR1 and CDR2 are SGHVS and FQNEAQ. In DNA form, the CDR3 reads TGTGCCAGCAGCTTACGAATCGGGGGGCCGAACACTGAAGCTTTCTTT. Residues: CASSLRIGGPNTEAFF.

About this clone: Other nucleotide sequences from this sample produce the same CDR3. The chain employs TRBV7-2 and TRBJ2-1, with 9 bases that match TRBD2. Germline values: CDR1 SGHTA, CDR2 FQGNSA. CDR3 length: 15 residues. Trimming took 1 base from V and 5 from J; bases not matched to a gene: 3. CDR3 coding DNA: TGTGCCAGCAGCTTAGGGCTAGCGGGGAACAATGAGCAGTTCTTC. This encodes CASSLGLAGNNEQFF.

The rearrangement uses TRBV5-1 and TRBJ2-3; D gene unclear. V dropped 2 bases and J dropped 0 bases, with 13 bases sitting between them. CDR1 is SGHRS, CDR2 YFSETQ, per germline. CDR3 size: 16 residues. CDR3 sequence: CASSFLGLISTDTQYF. The CDR3 DNA sequence: TGCGCCAGCAGCTTCCTGGGCTTGATAAGCACAGATACGCAGTATTTT.

This clone was observed once. This chain connects TRBV19 to TRBJ1-5; no clear D gene. V lost 3 bases to trimming and J lost 4 bases, with 22 bases between them. Germline V gives CDR1 LNHDA, CDR2 SQIVND (reference sequence). This CDR3 has 18 residues. CDR3 DNA sequence: TGTGCCAGTAGTATGAGTTTGGCGACTGCTGGTCGGAATCAGCCCCAGCATTTT. Its translation: CASSMSLATAGRNQPQHF.

A single count supports this clone. This chain uses TRBV23-1 with TRBJ2-7, with D hard to call. TRBV23-1 is an open reading frame whose function is uncertain. Between the trimmed V and J ends, which lost 2 bases and 5 bases, there was a span of 1 base. The CDR3 is made up of 10 amino acids. The CDR3 nucleotides read TGCGCCAGCAGTCAAGACGAGCAGTACTTC. Translating it yields CASSQDEQYF.

The rearrangement uses TRBV4-1 and TRBJ1-2; tentatively, D is TRBD1 (5 bases). The germline CDR1 and CDR2 sequences are MGHRA and YSYEKL. V dropped 0 bases and J dropped 6 bases, with 17 bases sitting between them. The CDR3 length is 16 residues. The CDR3 DNA reads TGCGCCAGCAGCCAAGAAGGCTCCGGGACTTCAAATGGCTACACCTTC. Translating it yields CASSQEGSGTSNGYTF.

V usage is TRBV10-3 and J usage is TRBJ1-2; tentatively, D is TRBD1 (6 bases). The CDR3 has 13 residues. Trimming took 3 bases from V and 6 from J, leaving 11 bases between them. Germline CDR1 is ENHRY and CDR2 is SYGVKD. CDR3 residues: CAISEGGSDGYTF. CDR3 sequence (DNA): TGTGCCATCAGTGAAGGGGGGTCGGATGGCTACACCTTC.

The chain recombines TRBV14 with TRBJ2-5; maybe TRBD1 (5 bases). CDR1 is SGHDN and CDR2 is FVKESK in the germline V gene. There are 15 residues in the CDR3. The V end was cut by 1 base, the J end by 4 bases, with 13 bases between. The CDR3 loop is CASSQGQTHRETQYF. CDR3 in DNA: TGTGCCAGCAGCCAAGGACAGACCCATAGAGAGACCCAGTACTTC.

In regard to this clone: The same CDR3 is also encoded by other DNA sequences in this sample. This chain uses TRBV18 with TRBJ1-5, with D unclear. The CDR3 runs to 13 residues. V shed 2 bases and J shed 4 bases, with 6 bases lying between them. CDR1 KGHSH and CDR2 LQKENI come from the germline V gene. CDR3 nucleotide sequence: TGTGCCAGCTCACCATCGGATAATCAGCCCCAGCATTTT. It is translated as CASSPSDNQPQHF.